This T cell receptor beta chain was captured by sequencing in a study of T cell responses to AZD1222 COVID-19 vaccine. Libraries were prepared by immunoSEQ multiplex PCR; TCRdb keeps only in-frame clonotypes and omits some of them. The repertoire holds about 150,000 clones, roughly nine tenths seen once, with 1.5% in the top ten. The germline CDR1 and CDR2 sequences are SGHRS and YFSETQ. The CDR3 extends over 14 amino acids. The V and J ends lost 4 bases and 1 base, in that order; junction bases with no gene match: 4. General study points: Clonal diversity was possibly underestimated; the donors were predominantly white British and more often female. Repertoires were obtained only post-peak T cell response. Regions 160-218 and 743-854 held dominance among vaccine-associated CD4 TCRs, which spanned spike.

Pooled together were second doses at about 4 or about 12 weeks. Comment on this clone: Its target is unknown.

The TCR was taken from an adult who received the AZD1222 COVID-19 vaccine. The sample in question was peripheral blood, obtained 28 days after the second AZD1222 dose. This rearrangement joins TRBV5-1 to TRBJ2-7; TRBD2 aligns across 8 bases. Here the CDR3 reads CASSAGLESYEQYF. The CDR3 coding sequence is TGCGCCAGCAGCGCGGGACTAGAATCCTACGAGCAGTACTTC.